The next 20 T cell receptor beta chains were all read from a single sample in a study of T cells in Graves' hyperthyroidism and ophthalmopathy. From RNA transcripts, TCR beta CDR3 regions were amplified. Researchers ran a first-round RT-PCR on the TCR CDR3 using the HTBI primer set. TCRdb re-called the multiplex PCR reads through MiXCR, storing one row per CDR3 protein. The sample lists roughly 840,000 distinct CDR3 sequences, around 38% occurring once. The sequenced material came from blood. The origin of the receptors is a man between 18 and 35 years old with Graves' hyperthyroidism.

This clonotype was recorded once. This rearrangement joins TRBV6-4 to TRBJ1-2; TRBD1 might be the D (6 bases). Germline lookup yields CDR1 MRHNA and CDR2 SNTAGT. V was trimmed by 5 bases and J by 5 bases, leaving 21 bases between them. There are 16 residues in the CDR3. CDR3 nucleotide sequence: TGTGCCAGCAGTACTCGGGACGGCGGGACAAGTTATGGCTACACCTTC. It yields the protein CASSTRDGGTSYGYTF.

This sequence joins TRBV9 and TRBJ2-7; D possibly matches TRBD1 or TRBD2 (5 bases each). CDR1 SGDLS and CDR2 YYNGEE come from the germline V gene. V lost 4 bases, J lost 4 bases, and 24 bases lay in between. CDR3 length: 17 amino acids. In DNA form, the CDR3 reads TGTGCCAGCAGCCCTGGGGGAACCGCCTCCGACGGGTACGAGCAGTACTTC. Translated, it gives CASSPGGTASDGYEQYF. The complete variable domain, with remaining parts taken from reference TRBV9 and TRBJ2-7, reads DSGVTQTPKHLITATGQRVTLRCSPRSGDLSVYWYQQSLDQGLQFLIQYYNGEERAKGNILERFSAQQFPDLHSELNLSSLELGDSALYFCASSPGGTASDGYEQYFGPGTRLTVT.

This clonotype was recorded a few times. This chain links TRBV7-9 with TRBJ1-6; D is uncertain. Trimming pared 7 bases from V and 10 bases from J, leaving 26 bases between. Germline CDR1 and CDR2: SEHNR and FQNEAQ (reference sequence). This CDR3 region has 17 residues. The CDR3 bases are TGTGCCAGCACCCCTCGGGGAGGAGAGGCCGGAGGGTCACCCCTCCACTTT. Its protein product is CASTPRGGEAGGSPLHF.

In this sample, this clonotype turned up many times. The chain is built from TRBV29-1 and TRBJ2-7, with 10 bases identical to TRBD1. V was clipped by 6 bases and J by 7 bases; unmatched bases: 9. Germline loops: CDR1 SQVTM, CDR2 ANQGSEA. The CDR3 sequence is 13 residues long. CDR3 amino acids: CSVSSGQGWEQYF. CDR3 bases: TGCAGCGTATCCTCGGGACAGGGGTGGGAGCAGTACTTC.

The gene calls are TRBV19 and TRBJ2-7; D is uncertain. Trimming shortened V by 7 bases and J by 5 bases, and 12 bases separated the two germline ends. CDR1 and CDR2 (germline): LNHDA, SQIVND (reference sequence). The CDR3 contains 12 residues. In nucleotides, the CDR3 is TGTGCCAGTACTTCAATGGGCAACGAGCAGTACTTC. This encodes CASTSMGNEQYF.

This clonotype was recorded many times. The chain links TRBV14 to TRBJ1-3; D is unresolved. Germline lookup yields CDR1 SGHDN and CDR2 FVKESK. V gave up 0 bases and J gave up 4 bases, with 7 bases separating them. This CDR3 has 14 residues. The CDR3 is CASSQDLRGNTIYF. The CDR3 nucleotides are TGTGCCAGCAGCCAAGATCTCCGCGGAAACACCATATATTTT.

For this clonotype: The junction differs from germline at one of its ends, possibly a read error. The chain couples TRBV5-1 to TRBJ1-1; D is possibly TRBD1 (5 bases). The CDR3 length is 13 residues. Looked up from germline, CDR1 is SGHRS and CDR2 is YFSETQ. In DNA form, the CDR3 reads TGCGCCAGCAGCTTGGGGTTGGCGACAGAAGGTTTCTTT. This sequence encodes CASSLGLATEGFF. Drawing the rest from reference TRBV5-1 and TRBJ1-1, the complete variable domain is KAGVTQTPRYLIKTRGQQVTLSCSPISGHRSVSWYQQTPGQGLQFLFEYFSETQRNKGNFPGRFSGRQFSNSRSEMNVSTLELGDSALYLCASSLGLATEGFFGQGTRLTVV.

The sample holds many counts of this clonotype. The gene calls are TRBV4-1 and TRBJ1-2; D gene ambiguous. This CDR3 has 12 amino acids. Germline lookup yields CDR1 MGHRA and CDR2 YSYEKL. V lost 3 bases, J lost 8 bases, and 10 bases lay in between. The CDR3 region is CASSHGSRGYTF. CDR3 nucleotides: TGCGCCAGCAGCCACGGGTCCCGGGGCTACACCTTC.

In the case of this clonotype: A single base separates this from a much larger clone, so it may be a read error. The genes are TRBV2 and TRBJ2-7; D call uncertain. The CDR3 has 13 amino acids. Germline V lookup: CDR1 SNHLY, CDR2 FYNNEI. Trimming took off 7 bases at V and 2 bases at J, with 12 bases between the two ends. The CDR3 is CASTWAATYEQYF. The CDR3 DNA is TGTGCCAGCACTTGGGCCGCTACCTACGAGCAGTACTTC.

This clonotype was detected a few times. The chain recombines TRBV11-2 with TRBJ2-2, with D unclear. CDR1 and CDR2 from the germline V gene are SGHAT and FQNNGV. The V gene lost 8 bases and the J gene lost 2 bases, with 9 bases spanning the gap. The CDR3 is 13 residues long. For the CDR3, the DNA is TGTGCCAGCGGACGCGTCAACACCGGGGAGCTGTTTTTT. It specifies CASGRVNTGELFF.

This clonotype has at least ten counts. This chain uses TRBV2 with TRBJ2-5; TRBD1 might be the D (6 bases). This CDR3 contains 13 residues. The V and J ends lost 6 bases and 5 bases respectively, with 13 bases between them. CDR1 and CDR2 from the germline V gene are SNHLY and FYNNEI. The CDR3 DNA sequence: TGTGCCAGCAGGCCCGGGCAGGGGGAGACCCAGTACTTC. Translated, it gives CASRPGQGETQYF.

The genes are TRBV7-2 and TRBJ2-7; D may be TRBD2 (6 bases). V was cut by 5 bases and J by 4 bases, with 21 bases left in between. Germline CDR1 is SGHTA and CDR2 is FQGNSA. The length of the CDR3 is 16 residues. CDR3 in DNA: TGTGCCAGCAGCCCAAGCCCTAGCGTGGAAATTTACGAGCAGTACTTC. Translating gives CASSPSPSVEIYEQYF.

The rearrangement uses TRBV28 and TRBJ2-7; D is ambiguous. CDR3 size: 13 residues. Per the germline V gene, CDR1 is MDHEN and CDR2 is SYDVKM. V shed 7 bases and J shed 2 bases, with 12 bases lying between them. CDR3 residues: CASTPPLPYEQYF. The CDR3, as DNA: TGTGCCAGCACTCCTCCCCTCCCCTACGAGCAGTACTTC.

This clonotype was counted many times. This chain connects TRBV2 to TRBJ2-7; 7 nucleotides agree with TRBD1. The J segment lost 3 bases and the V segment lost 3 bases, leaving 2 bases of the junction unmatched. The CDR3 is 13 residues long. Germline lookup yields CDR1 SNHLY and CDR2 FYNNEI. CDR3: CASSETGHYEQYF. In DNA form, the CDR3 reads TGTGCCAGCAGTGAGACAGGGCACTACGAGCAGTACTTC.

Many counts were recorded for this clonotype. The chain couples TRBV6-5 to TRBJ1-2, with D possibly being TRBD1 (6 bases). CDR3 size: 12 residues. Germline values: CDR1 MNHEY, CDR2 SVGAGI. Trimming removed 5 bases at V and 8 bases at J, with 12 bases between. CDR3: CASSRGTRGYTF. The CDR3 DNA sequence: TGTGCCAGCAGTCGCGGGACACGGGGCTACACCTTC.

The J gene is TRBJ2-2, the V gene TRBV7-6; tentatively, D is TRBD2 (6 bases). This CDR3 is 17 amino acids long. Germline loops: CDR1 SGHVS, CDR2 FNYEAQ. Between the trimmed V and J ends, which lost 1 base and 3 bases, there was a span of 15 bases. The CDR3 is CASSLGLAWTDTGELFF. In DNA, the CDR3 is TGTGCCAGCAGCTTAGGGCTAGCGTGGACCGACACCGGGGAGCTGTTTTTT. Complete variable domain (other parts from reference TRBV7-6 and TRBJ2-2): GAGVSQSPRYKVTKRGQDVALRCDPISGHVSLYWYRQALGQGPEFLTYFNYEAQQDKSGLPNDRFSAERPEGSISTLTIQRTEQRDSAMYRCASSLGLAWTDTGELFFGEGSRLTVL.

As concerns this clonotype: Its ends do not fully match the called genes, so a read error is possible. The chain links TRBV12-3 or TRBV12-4 to TRBJ1-2, with 10 nucleotides matching TRBD1. The CDR3 spans 11 residues. In nucleotides, the CDR3 is TGTGCCAGCAGGCGACAGGGGGCCTCCTTCTTC. It is translated as CASRRQGASFF.

There are many counts of this clonotype. CDR3 protein: CALRRVCYTF. The CDR3 DNA follows: TGTGCCCTAAGGCGTGTATGCTACACCTTC. The chain couples TRBV7-9 to TRBJ1-2; D is undetermined. Germline values: CDR1 SEHNR, CDR2 FQNEAQ (reference sequence). Trimming took off 11 bases at V and 9 bases at J, with 13 bases between the two ends. This CDR3 is built from 10 residues.

The chain has TRBV12-3 or TRBV12-4 and TRBJ1-2; 7 bases map to TRBD1. The CDR3 contains 15 residues. V lost 4 bases and J lost 4; bases outside the gene matches: 9. The CDR3, as DNA: TGTGCCAGCAGTTCACCGGGACAGAGTGCCTATGGCTACACCTTC. The encoded protein is CASSSPGQSAYGYTF.

This clonotype was picked up a small number of times. The chain has TRBV29-1 and TRBJ2-7; 11 bases are shared with TRBD2. V shed 4 bases and J 0 bases; nucleotides not matched to a gene: 2. This CDR3 is 14 amino acids long. The germline CDR1 and CDR2 sequences are SQVTM and ANQGSEA. CDR3 amino acids: CSVVLAGGSYEQYF. As DNA, the CDR3 is TGCAGCGTTGTCCTAGCGGGGGGCTCCTACGAGCAGTACTTC.